The rows below give T cell receptor beta chains drawn from one sample of a study of pediatric ulcerative colitis. Method: immunoSEQ multiplex PCR; TCRdb's copy keeps in-frame clones and lacks some. The sample has tens of thousands of clones; around 80% are singletons. Sequenced sample: blood. The source of these receptors is a boy younger than 18 with moderate ulcerative colitis. Each CDR3 is given with its conserved first and last residue. D genes are given only for firm matches. For some rows the clone size is stated as once, few or many, or as a class when expanded; others skip it.

V	D	J	size	CDR3	DNA
TRBV7-9	NA	TRBJ1-2	NA	CASSLRPREGNYGYTF	TGTGCCAGCAGCTTACGGCCCCGGGAGGGTAACTATGGCTACACCTTC
TRBV7-9	NA	TRBJ2-1	NA	CASISPSGVTSYNEQFF	TGTGCCAGCATCTCCCCGTCGGGGGTGACATCCTACAATGAGCAGTTCTTC
TRBV7-9	TRBD2	TRBJ2-7	NA	CASSLESSGYYEQYF	TGTGCCAGCAGCTTAGAGTCTAGCGGATACTACGAGCAGTACTTC
TRBV27	NA	TRBJ1-5	NA	CASSLFWQGSNQPQHF	TGTGCCAGCAGTTTATTTTGGCAGGGAAGCAATCAGCCCCAGCATTTT
TRBV5-1	NA	TRBJ2-3	once	CASSLVQVTDTQYF	TGCGCCAGCAGCTTGGTGCAGGTAACAGATACGCAGTATTTT
TRBV28	TRBD1	TRBJ1-5	NA	CASSLFSGTGGASNQPQHF	TGTGCCAGCAGTTTATTCTCCGGGACAGGGGGCGCGAGCAATCAGCCCCAGCATTTT
TRBV27	NA	TRBJ2-2	once	CASSTGFPGELFF	TGTGCCAGCAGTACAGGGTTCCCCGGGGAGCTGTTTTTT
TRBV7-2	TRBD1	TRBJ2-1	NA	CASSTDRAWSSYNEQFF	TGTGCCAGCAGCACGGACAGGGCTTGGAGCTCCTACAATGAGCAGTTCTTC
TRBV7-2	NA	TRBJ1-2	few	CASSFRIQGAAGYTF	TGTGCCAGCAGCTTCAGGATTCAGGGCGCGGCTGGCTACACCTTC
TRBV13	TRBD1	TRBJ2-6	NA	CASSSPGQGGFGANVLTF	TGTGCCAGCAGCTCGCCGGGACAGGGGGGATTTGGGGCCAACGTCCTGACTTTC
TRBV7-3	NA	TRBJ2-2	NA	CASSFFDGELFF	TGTGCCAGCAGCTTTTTCGACGGGGAGCTGTTTTTT